This entry concerns a single TCR beta chain. The data originate from a study of shared clonotypes between healthy human individuals. The study enrolled healthy HIV-negative adults without recent acute infections or vaccinations as donors. All participating donors were Caucasian adults from Nashville, Tennessee. Unsorted PBMC DNA underwent sequencing on ten immunoSEQ deep assay plates. Clones were read by immunoSEQ multiplex PCR, and TCRdb kept only the in-frame ones, dropping some. This table has around 510,000 clones, 70% to 80% appearing once. V shed 3 bases, J shed 8 bases, and the junction held 1 base outside the gene matches. The CDR3 consists of 14 residues. The germline CDR1 and CDR2 sequences are KGHSH and LQKENI.

This receptor was identified in a woman aged 40 to 55 in good health. Some clones in this sample may be carry-over from other donors' samples. Sequenced sample: PBMCs. This chain links TRBV18 with TRBJ2-1, with 13 bases matching TRBD2. In nucleotides, the CDR3 is TGTGCCAGCTCACCCGGACTAGCGGGAGATGAGCAGTTCTTC. Translated, it gives CASSPGLAGDEQFF.